Each of the 24 T cell receptor beta chains below was sequenced from the same sample in a study of follicular helper T cells after annual influenza vaccination. Time point defined: 2015-2016 season, pre-vaccination. Libraries were prepared by immunoSEQ multiplex PCR; TCRdb keeps only in-frame clonotypes and omits some of them. The data show more than 650 clones, with 70% to 90% seen just once and approximately 2% held by the top ten. The sequenced sample was CXCR5+ CD38- circulating T follicular helper cells from blood, obtained on the day of influenza vaccination. This sample's subset: circulating Tfh, non-naive CD4+CXCR5+PD-1+ (ICOS+CD38+ or ICOS-CD38-). The receptor set was obtained from an adult who received the influenza vaccine.

V and J are TRBV5-6 and TRBJ1-1, with D hard to call. V dropped 4 bases and J dropped 10 bases, with 20 bases sitting between them. Germline V gene lookup returns CDR1 SGHDT and CDR2 YYEEEE. There are 14 residues in the CDR3. Here the CDR3 reads CASSVTTRLVAAFF. CDR3 bases: TGTGCCAGCAGCGTGACCACGAGACTGGTCGCAGCTTTCTTT.

The chain employs TRBV5-1 and TRBJ2-3; D perhaps matches TRBD1 (5 bases). Per germline, CDR1 SGHRS and CDR2 YFSETQ. The length of the CDR3 is 15 residues. Trimming pared 1 base from V and 0 bases from J, leaving 9 bases between. The CDR3 protein is CASSLPTASTDTQYF. For the CDR3, the DNA is TGCGCCAGCAGCTTGCCGACAGCTAGCACAGATACGCAGTATTTT.

V usage is TRBV18 and J usage is TRBJ2-3; 10 bases are shared with TRBD2. Trimming cost V 3 bases and J 5 bases; bases outside gene matches: 2. The CDR3 runs 14 residues. Looked up from germline, CDR1 is KGHSH and CDR2 is LQKENI. Here the CDR3 reads CASSPTSGKDTQYF. CDR3 DNA sequence: TGTGCCAGCTCACCTACTAGCGGGAAAGATACGCAGTATTTT.

The gene calls are TRBV19 and TRBJ2-5; D tentatively reads TRBD1 or TRBD2 (5 bases each). The CDR3 is 15 amino acids. Germline CDR1 LNHDA, CDR2 SQIVND (reference sequence). The V and J ends lost 7 bases and 4 bases respectively, with 19 bases between them. DNA for the CDR3: TGTGCCAGTACCCTGGGGGTCAGAGGAGGAGAGACCCAGTACTTC. The encoded protein is CASTLGVRGGETQYF.

The chain carries TRBV4-3 and TRBJ1-1, with D hard to call. The V and J ends lost 4 bases and 1 base respectively, with 10 bases between them. This CDR3 contains 14 residues. Germline CDR1 is LGHNA and CDR2 is YSLEER. The CDR3 DNA is TGCGCCAGCAGCCCAAGTTGGCAGAACACTGAAGCTTTCTTT. Translating gives CASSPSWQNTEAFF.

This sequence joins TRBV6-5 and TRBJ1-5; D remains unclear. The germline V gene encodes CDR1 MNHEY and CDR2 SVGAGI. V was clipped by 4 bases and J by 4 bases, with 8 bases between them. The length of the CDR3 is 13 residues. CDR3 DNA sequence: TGTGCCAGCAGTTCGACTGTAAATCAGCCCCAGCATTTT. This gives the protein CASSSTVNQPQHF.

This chain uses TRBV18 with TRBJ1-2, with D perhaps TRBD1 (6 bases). The V and J ends lost 5 bases and 8 bases respectively, with 21 bases between them. This CDR3 has 15 residues. CDR1 and CDR2 (germline): KGHSH, LQKENI. This chain's CDR3 is CASSEPDRFLIGYTF. The CDR3, as DNA: TGTGCCAGCTCAGAACCCGACAGGTTTTTAATAGGCTACACCTTC.

The chain has TRBV7-2 and TRBJ1-3; D call uncertain. The CDR3 length is 14 residues. Trimming removed 1 base from V and 4 bases from J, with 8 bases in between. Germline V gives CDR1 SGHTA, CDR2 FQGNSA. CDR3 region: CASSLVLGGNTIYF. As DNA, the CDR3 is TGTGCCAGCAGCTTAGTGTTGGGGGGAAACACCATATATTTT.

The V gene is TRBV7-3, the J gene TRBJ2-2, with 10 nucleotides matching TRBD1. The CDR3 is 14 residues long. V lost 8 bases and J lost 1; bases outside the gene matches: 1. Germline V CDR1 and CDR2: SGHTA, FQGTGA. The CDR3 DNA is TGTGCCAGCCGGGACAGGGGGAACACCGGGGAGCTGTTTTTT. This codes for CASRDRGNTGELFF.

The J gene is TRBJ1-5, the V gene TRBV7-2; D might be TRBD1 (5 bases). Germline assignment: CDR1 SGHTA and CDR2 FQGNSA. The V end lost 4 bases, the J end lost 1 base, and 11 bases lay between the germline ends. The CDR3 has 15 residues. CDR3 protein: CASSSRAGSNQPQHF. For the CDR3, the DNA is TGTGCCAGCAGCTCCAGGGCTGGAAGCAATCAGCCCCAGCATTTT.

The chain employs TRBV7-9 and TRBJ2-3; the match to TRBD2 covers 7 bases. Germline V CDR1 and CDR2: SEHNR, FQNEAQ (reference sequence). V lost 4 bases to trimming and J lost 2 bases; unmatched junction nucleotides: 9. The CDR3 covers 16 residues. The CDR3 sequence: CASSSNTAGTTDTQYF. The CDR3 DNA sequence: TGTGCCAGCAGCTCTAATACAGCGGGGACCACAGATACGCAGTATTTT.

Only one count was recorded for this clone. The rearrangement joins TRBV6-4 to TRBJ2-1; 16 bases agree with TRBD2. This CDR3 has 16 residues. Per germline, CDR1 MRHNA and CDR2 SNTAGT. J gave up 9 bases and V 4 bases, and 6 bases lay outside the gene matches. Here the CDR3 reads CASSGGTSGRGGEQFF. The CDR3 DNA reads TGTGCCAGCAGTGGTGGGACTAGCGGGAGGGGGGGTGAGCAGTTCTTC.

This chain joins TRBV7-2 and TRBJ2-7, with 7 bases aligning to TRBD2. The CDR3 covers 15 residues. V dropped 1 base and J dropped 3; count of bases not matched to a gene: 6. Germline V lookup: CDR1 SGHTA, CDR2 FQGNSA. The CDR3 loop is CASSLDASGIYEQYF. The CDR3 DNA is TGTGCCAGCAGCTTAGACGCTAGCGGTATCTACGAGCAGTACTTC. Looking up the rest from reference TRBV7-2 and TRBJ2-7 gives the full variable domain: GAGVSQSPSNKVTEKGKDVELRCDPISGHTALYWYRQSLGQGLEFLIYFQGNSAPDKSGLPSDRFSAERTGGSVSTLTIQRTQQEDSAVYLCASSLDASGIYEQYFGPGTRLTVT.

The gene calls are TRBV2 and TRBJ1-1, with 7 bases lining up with TRBD1. Germline V CDR1 and CDR2: SNHLY, FYNNEI. This CDR3 is built from 15 residues. The ends lost 4 bases at V and 4 bases at J; junction bases unmatched: 9. For the CDR3, the DNA is TGTGCCAGCAGTGCGGGTTTAACAGGGGCCACTGAAGCTTTCTTT. The encoded protein is CASSAGLTGATEAFF.

This clone was observed a few times. The genes are TRBV2 and TRBJ1-5; D not certain. The CDR3 is made up of 12 amino acids. CDR1 is SNHLY and CDR2 is FYNNEI in the germline V gene. Trimming removed 6 bases from V and 1 base from J, with 4 bases in between. As DNA, the CDR3 is TGTGCCAGCAGACCGAGCAATCAGCCCCAGCATTTT. Protein sequence: CASRPSNQPQHF.

This clone was seen a few times. The chain links TRBV19 to TRBJ1-3; D gene ambiguous. V gave up 7 bases and J gave up 0 bases, with 13 bases separating them. Germline V gene lookup returns CDR1 LNHDA and CDR2 SQIVND (reference sequence). The CDR3 is made up of 15 amino acids. The CDR3 coding sequence is TGTGCCAGTACCACGCCTGGCAACTCTGGAAACACCATATATTTT. Translating gives CASTTPGNSGNTIYF.

For the CDR3, the DNA is TGCGCCAGCAGCTTGGGGGGGTCCGTTAATGAAAAACTGTTTTTT. This encodes CASSLGGSVNEKLFF. The J gene is TRBJ1-4, the V gene TRBV5-1; possibly TRBD1 for D (5 bases). Trimming removed 0 bases at V and 4 bases at J, with 10 bases between. The CDR3 covers 15 residues. CDR1 and CDR2 from the germline V gene are SGHRS and YFSETQ.

This clone was observed once. This chain links TRBV5-3 with TRBJ2-1; TRBD2 might be the D (6 bases). TRBV5-3 is treated as an ORF (open reading frame) with a function not yet certain. With 0 bases removed from V and 7 bases from J, the gap between germline ends came to 17 bases. The CDR3 extends over 16 amino acids. Written as DNA, the CDR3 is TGTGCCAGAAGCTTGGAACTAGCTCCGACCCAGAATGAGCAGTTCTTC. Amino acid sequence: CARSLELAPTQNEQFF.

The V gene is TRBV9, the J gene TRBJ1-2, with D perhaps matching TRBD1 (5 bases). Trimming cost V 3 bases and J 7 bases, with 13 bases left between them. Germline V lookup: CDR1 SGDLS, CDR2 YYNGEE. The CDR3 totals 13 residues. The CDR3, as DNA: TGTGCCAGCAGCGCGCAGGAGAGGGGTGGCTACACCTTC. Protein product: CASSAQERGGYTF. The full variable domain, rest sourced from reference TRBV9 and TRBJ1-2, is DSGVTQTPKHLITATGQRVTLRCSPRSGDLSVYWYQQSLDQGLQFLIQYYNGEERAKGNILERFSAQQFPDLHSELNLSSLELGDSALYFCASSAQERGGYTFGSGTRLTVV.

The V call is TRBV27, the J call TRBJ2-3; a weak D match, TRBD2 (5 bases). The CDR3 runs 16 residues. Germline V gives CDR1 MNHEY, CDR2 SMNVEV (reference sequence). V was clipped by 0 bases and J by 2 bases, with 12 bases between them. The CDR3, as DNA: TGTGCCAGCAGTTTATCTGGGGTACGGGACACAGATACGCAGTATTTT. It is translated as CASSLSGVRDTDTQYF.

V gene TRBV9 combines with J gene TRBJ2-7; TRBD1 agrees at 7 bases. The J segment lost 5 bases and the V segment lost 0 bases, leaving 5 bases of the junction unmatched. Germline lookup yields CDR1 SGDLS and CDR2 YYNGEE. The CDR3 spans 14 residues. CDR3 nucleotide sequence: TGTGCCAGCAGCGTAGGACAGGGTACCCACGAGCAGTACTTC. Residues: CASSVGQGTHEQYF.

This clone has a handful of counts. The V gene is TRBV13, the J gene TRBJ1-2, with a weak D call TRBD1 (6 bases). This CDR3 has 14 residues. The ends were cut back, 7 bases at V and 5 bases at J, with 17 bases in the middle. Germline V gene sequence: CDR1 PRHDT, CDR2 FYEKMQ (reference sequence). The CDR3 DNA follows: TGTGCCAGCACCAGGGACAACCTTCGATATGGCTACACCTTC. Residues: CASTRDNLRYGYTF.

This chain connects TRBV7-2 to TRBJ2-5; tentatively, D is TRBD1 (6 bases). The CDR3 runs to 14 residues. Germline V gives CDR1 SGHTA, CDR2 FQGNSA. Trimming took off 3 bases at V and 0 bases at J, with 8 bases between the two ends. The CDR3 coding sequence is TGTGCCAGCAGCTTTGACAGGTACCAAGAGACCCAGTACTTC. It translates to CASSFDRYQETQYF.

CDR3 bases: TGTGCCAGCAGTTCCCGGGACGGGTCTAATGAAAAACTGTTTTTT. Residues: CASSSRDGSNEKLFF. The genes are TRBV6-1 and TRBJ1-4; possibly TRBD1 for D (5 bases). Germline V lookup: CDR1 MNHNS, CDR2 SASEGT. The CDR3 is 15 amino acids. V was trimmed by 5 bases and J by 3 bases, leaving 13 bases between them.